This TCR beta chain was captured by sequencing in a study of technical replicates of blood from several donors. This clone was detected once. Clones were read by immunoSEQ multiplex PCR, and TCRdb kept only the in-frame ones, dropping some. This table holds about 66,000 clones, roughly 90% found once. This CDR3 comprises 16 residues. V was pared by 3 bases and J by 5 bases, with 11 bases of the junction left unmatched. Germline assignment: CDR1 SGHRS and CDR2 YFSETQ. Source material: PBMCs. The rearrangement links TRBV5-1 to TRBJ2-3; TRBD2 matches 8 bases. The TCR originated in a human donor in good health. Some clones in this sample may be carry-over from other donors' samples. The CDR3 region is CASSSLMAGGVDTQYF. The CDR3 DNA is TGCGCCAGCAGCTCGTTAATGGCGGGGGGTGTAGATACGCAGTATTTT.